Listed below are T cell receptor beta chains from one sample, sequenced in a study of blood T cell repertoires in COVID-19. Clones were read by immunoSEQ multiplex PCR, and TCRdb kept only the in-frame ones, dropping some. The sample consists of over 85,000 clones, roughly 85% of them appearing once. Sequencing input: peripheral blood. These receptors all stem from a man older than 75 with acute or convalescent COVID-19. Both conserved end residues are part of each CDR3. Each record gives: D gene, V gene, J gene, CDR3 protein. D genes are given only for firm matches.

d_call: NA; v_call: TRBV9; j_call: TRBJ1-1; cdr3_aa: CASGRAGSGTEAFF
d_call: NA; v_call: TRBV28; j_call: TRBJ1-4; cdr3_aa: CASSPGREKLFF
d_call: NA; v_call: TRBV6-5; j_call: TRBJ2-5; cdr3_aa: CASSYFPRGETQYF
d_call: TRBD1; v_call: TRBV3-1/TRBV3-2; j_call: TRBJ1-3; cdr3_aa: CASSQFRDRASGNTIYF
d_call: TRBD2; v_call: TRBV28; j_call: TRBJ2-3; cdr3_aa: CASRLAGLTDTQYF
d_call: TRBD1; v_call: TRBV11-3; j_call: TRBJ1-2; cdr3_aa: CASSTGTANYGYTF
d_call: TRBD2; v_call: TRBV5-6; j_call: TRBJ2-3; cdr3_aa: CASSQWTSGSTDTQYF
d_call: TRBD1; v_call: TRBV19; j_call: TRBJ1-1; cdr3_aa: CASSSPGQGMNTEAFF
d_call: NA; v_call: TRBV9; j_call: TRBJ1-6; cdr3_aa: CASSFAFRDSPLHF
d_call: NA; v_call: TRBV7-7; j_call: TRBJ2-5; cdr3_aa: CASSPPGIETQYF
d_call: NA; v_call: TRBV28; j_call: TRBJ1-2; cdr3_aa: CASSPPGQNYGYTF
d_call: NA; v_call: TRBV9; j_call: TRBJ1-4; cdr3_aa: CASRQGFRATNEKLFF
d_call: TRBD2; v_call: TRBV7-2; j_call: TRBJ2-7; cdr3_aa: CASSRINSGTSYEQYF
d_call: TRBD1; v_call: TRBV9; j_call: TRBJ2-5; cdr3_aa: CASSPGQGKETQYF
d_call: TRBD1; v_call: TRBV11-2; j_call: TRBJ1-6; cdr3_aa: CASSSRQGDAPLHF
d_call: TRBD1; v_call: TRBV14; j_call: TRBJ2-1; cdr3_aa: CASSQDRGRFDEQFF
d_call: NA; v_call: TRBV5-5; j_call: TRBJ1-4; cdr3_aa: CASSSGVLDEKLFF
d_call: TRBD1; v_call: TRBV28; j_call: TRBJ2-3; cdr3_aa: CASSWGTVISTDTQYF
d_call: TRBD1; v_call: TRBV5-1; j_call: TRBJ2-5; cdr3_aa: CASSLGGQKETQYF
d_call: NA; v_call: TRBV29-1; j_call: TRBJ2-1; cdr3_aa: CSGNLASSYNEQFF
d_call: NA; v_call: TRBV5-1; j_call: TRBJ2-1; cdr3_aa: CASSFATAYNEQFF
d_call: NA; v_call: TRBV5-1; j_call: TRBJ1-4; cdr3_aa: CASSSQKTLNEKLFF
d_call: NA; v_call: TRBV11-2; j_call: TRBJ2-7; cdr3_aa: CASSFGASYEQYF
d_call: NA; v_call: TRBV5-1; j_call: TRBJ2-7; cdr3_aa: CASSLVQDYEQYF
d_call: NA; v_call: TRBV2; j_call: TRBJ2-1; cdr3_aa: CASSPLAGSYNEQFF
d_call: TRBD2; v_call: TRBV29-1; j_call: TRBJ2-2; cdr3_aa: CSAGGDAGELFF
d_call: TRBD2; v_call: TRBV28; j_call: TRBJ2-7; cdr3_aa: CASSLPGTRVYEQYF
d_call: TRBD1; v_call: TRBV5-5; j_call: TRBJ2-2; cdr3_aa: CASSWTGSNTGELFF
d_call: NA; v_call: TRBV6-2/TRBV6-3; j_call: TRBJ1-5; cdr3_aa: CASSSDQGYNQPQHF
d_call: TRBD1; v_call: TRBV5-4; j_call: TRBJ2-7; cdr3_aa: CASTLGTGTFNEQYF
d_call: TRBD1; v_call: TRBV6-6; j_call: TRBJ2-1; cdr3_aa: CASSPRQGVSYNEQFF
d_call: TRBD1; v_call: TRBV27; j_call: TRBJ1-3; cdr3_aa: CASSLSVTGLGNTIYF
d_call: TRBD1; v_call: TRBV27; j_call: TRBJ1-1; cdr3_aa: CASSPLTGGNTEAFF
d_call: TRBD1; v_call: TRBV27; j_call: TRBJ2-2; cdr3_aa: CASRRQGANTGELFF
d_call: TRBD1; v_call: TRBV5-4; j_call: TRBJ1-4; cdr3_aa: CASSPGTAATNEKLFF
d_call: NA; v_call: TRBV7-9; j_call: TRBJ2-7; cdr3_aa: CASSPLGSSYEQYF
d_call: TRBD1; v_call: TRBV28; j_call: TRBJ2-1; cdr3_aa: CASSGPGTGGVEQFF
d_call: TRBD2; v_call: TRBV3-1/TRBV3-2; j_call: TRBJ2-1; cdr3_aa: CASSQDQGTRGNEQFF
d_call: NA; v_call: TRBV10-3; j_call: TRBJ2-3; cdr3_aa: CAIDAGSTYADTQYF
d_call: NA; v_call: TRBV29-1; j_call: TRBJ1-1; cdr3_aa: CSVSQGNTEAFF
d_call: TRBD2; v_call: TRBV6-5; j_call: TRBJ2-7; cdr3_aa: CASRRGTSGPYEQYF
d_call: NA; v_call: TRBV27; j_call: TRBJ1-1; cdr3_aa: CASSSGRLNTEAFF
d_call: NA; v_call: TRBV6-2/TRBV6-3; j_call: TRBJ2-5; cdr3_aa: CASSKIGGTGQETQYF
d_call: NA; v_call: TRBV13; j_call: TRBJ2-5; cdr3_aa: CASSLGGGETQYF
d_call: TRBD2; v_call: TRBV9; j_call: TRBJ2-3; cdr3_aa: CASSHISGRATDTQYF
d_call: NA; v_call: TRBV6-2/TRBV6-3; j_call: TRBJ2-4; cdr3_aa: CASSLGHIQYF
d_call: NA; v_call: TRBV27; j_call: TRBJ1-4; cdr3_aa: CASSFGGNEKLFF
d_call: NA; v_call: TRBV4-2; j_call: TRBJ1-3; cdr3_aa: CASSRSLGSGNTIYF